The clone carrying this T cell receptor beta chain was seen repeatedly, ten times or more. The data belong to a study of blood T cell repertoires in COVID-19. Study information: The United States, Italy and Spain supplied acute and convalescent COVID-19 samples. PBMCs, B-cell-depleted T cells, or T cells provided the cDNA or gDNA that made up the material.

In the original analysis: Researchers report that nucleated cell counts were estimated from reference gene primer amplification. The data were produced by immunoSEQ multiplex PCR, yet TCRdb's version contains in-frame clones alone and is incomplete. Clone size and the V and J calls come from that table; the DNA yielded D and trimming. The sample lists approximately 210,000 clones, around 86% occurring once. Trimming shortened V by 0 bases and J by 7 bases, and 10 bases separated the two germline ends. Germline lookup yields CDR1 SGHDN and CDR2 FVKESK. This CDR3 contains 13 residues. This receptor was taken from a human donor in a cohort sampled during active COVID-19. The V and J genes are TRBV14 and TRBJ2-7; TRBD1 might be the D (5 bases). Sample: peripheral blood. As DNA, the CDR3 is TGTGCCAGCAGCCAAGATATTAGGGGTGAGCAGTACTTC. This codes for CASSQDIRGEQYF.